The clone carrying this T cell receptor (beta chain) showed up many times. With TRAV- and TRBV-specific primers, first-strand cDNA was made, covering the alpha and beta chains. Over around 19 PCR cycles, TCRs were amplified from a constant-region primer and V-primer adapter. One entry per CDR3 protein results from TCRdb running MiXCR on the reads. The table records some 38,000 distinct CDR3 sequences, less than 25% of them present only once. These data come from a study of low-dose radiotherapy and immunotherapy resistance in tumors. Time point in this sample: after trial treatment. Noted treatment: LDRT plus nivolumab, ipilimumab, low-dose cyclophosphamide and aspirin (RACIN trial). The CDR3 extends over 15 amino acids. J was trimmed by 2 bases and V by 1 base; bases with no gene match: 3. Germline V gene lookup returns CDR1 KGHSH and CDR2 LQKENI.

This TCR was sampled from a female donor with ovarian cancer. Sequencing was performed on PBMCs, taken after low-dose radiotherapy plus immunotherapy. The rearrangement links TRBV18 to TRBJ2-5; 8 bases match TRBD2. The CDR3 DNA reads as TGTGCCAGCTCACCACAAACTAGCGGTCAAGAGACCCAGTACTTC. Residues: CASSPQTSGQETQYF.